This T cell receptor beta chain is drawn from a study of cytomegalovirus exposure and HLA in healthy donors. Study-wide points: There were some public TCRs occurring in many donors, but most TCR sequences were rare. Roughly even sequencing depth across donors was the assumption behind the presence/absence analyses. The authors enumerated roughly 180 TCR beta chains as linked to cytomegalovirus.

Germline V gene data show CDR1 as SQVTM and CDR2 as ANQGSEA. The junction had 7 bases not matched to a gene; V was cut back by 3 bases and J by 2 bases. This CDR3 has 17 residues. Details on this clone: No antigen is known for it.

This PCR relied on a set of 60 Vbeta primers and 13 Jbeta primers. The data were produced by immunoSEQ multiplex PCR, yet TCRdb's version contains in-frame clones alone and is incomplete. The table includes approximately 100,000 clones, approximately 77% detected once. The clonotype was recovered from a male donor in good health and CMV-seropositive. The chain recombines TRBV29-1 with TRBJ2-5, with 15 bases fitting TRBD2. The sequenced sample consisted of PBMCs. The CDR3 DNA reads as TGCAGCGTTGAGGGAGGGGGACTAGCGGGGGGTCAAGAGACCCAGTACTTC. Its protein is CSVEGGGLAGGQETQYF.